These 32 T cell receptor beta chains share one sample of origin, sequenced in a study of shared clonotypes between healthy human individuals. Naive CD8 populations comprised CD45RO-negative cells positively selected for CCR7, excluding terminally differentiated effector memory CD45RA+ cells. TCRdb's table, derived via immunoSEQ multiplex PCR, lists solely in-frame clones and lacks some. Of about 2.1 million clones listed, more than 85% were seen once; the top ten hold 1.5% to 2%. The sample was naive CD8+ T cells from PBMCs. The receptors originated from a man between 18 and 35 years old in good health. Some clones in this sample may be carry-over from other donors' samples.

About this clone itself: The sample contains more than one DNA sequence encoding this CDR3. V is TRBV28 and J is TRBJ1-5; D gene uncertain. This CDR3 contains 14 residues. The V gene lost 0 bases and the J gene lost 7 bases, with 10 bases spanning the gap. CDR1 is MDHEN, CDR2 SYDVKM, per germline. The CDR3: CASSLWAGGQPQHF. The DNA for the CDR3 is TGTGCCAGCAGTTTATGGGCGGGAGGACAGCCCCAGCATTTT.

In the case of this clone: The same CDR3 arises from other DNA sequences in this sample as well. The chain uses TRBV9 and TRBJ1-5, with 8 bases identical to TRBD1. The CDR3 is 14 residues long. The V gene end was trimmed by 4 bases and the J gene end by 2 bases; junction bases not matched to a gene: 2. CDR1 is SGDLS, CDR2 YYNGEE, per germline. The CDR3 coding sequence is TGTGCCAGCAGCCCGACAGGGGGCAATCAGCCCCAGCATTTT. Its translation: CASSPTGGNQPQHF.

V and J are TRBV19 and TRBJ2-7; D is perhaps TRBD1 (6 bases). The CDR3 extends over 15 amino acids. Trimming stripped 2 bases from V and 3 bases from J, with 14 bases between. Germline CDR1 is LNHDA and CDR2 is SQIVND (reference sequence). The CDR3 spells CASSISRRGGYEQYF. CDR3 coding DNA: TGTGCCAGTAGTATATCCCGCAGGGGTGGCTACGAGCAGTACTTC.

This sequence joins TRBV6-6 and TRBJ2-7, with a weak D call TRBD2 (7 bases). The ends were cut back, 4 bases at V and 3 bases at J, with 19 bases in the middle. From germline, CDR1 is MNHNY and CDR2 SVGAGI (reference sequence). The CDR3 contains 16 residues. The CDR3 here is CASSFGGAGTYYEQYF. The CDR3 DNA sequence: TGTGCCAGCAGTTTCGGTGGAGCGGGGACATACTACGAGCAGTACTTC.

With respect to this clone: Other DNA sequences from this sample encode an identical CDR3 as well. The chain combines TRBV7-9 with TRBJ2-7; D possibly corresponds to TRBD2 (5 bases). The CDR3 has 14 amino acids. CDR1 SEHNR and CDR2 FQNEAQ come from the germline V gene (reference sequence). Trimming took 1 base from V and 2 from J, leaving 9 bases between them. The CDR3 here is CASSLGGSTYEQYF. Written as DNA, the CDR3 is TGTGCCAGCAGCTTAGGCGGGTCAACCTACGAGCAGTACTTC.

The V gene is TRBV10-3, the J gene TRBJ2-7; no clear D gene. CDR1 is ENHRY, CDR2 SYGVKD, per germline. V lost 2 bases and J 6 bases, leaving 8 bases between the germline ends. This CDR3 has 12 residues. The CDR3 DNA reads as TGTGCCATCAGTGAGACCATACGCGAGCAGTACTTC. It translates to CAISETIREQYF.

The gene calls are TRBV5-4 and TRBJ2-3, with 13 nucleotides matching TRBD2. CDR1 is SGHNT and CDR2 is YYREEE in the germline V gene (reference sequence). Trimming at V came to 4 bases and at J to 3 bases, leaving 8 bases not matched to a gene. The CDR3 spans 17 residues. The DNA for the CDR3 is TGTGCCAGCAGCCCTGGACTAGCGGGAGTTGGAACAGATACGCAGTATTTT. This codes for CASSPGLAGVGTDTQYF.

A note on this clone: One end of the junction fails to match germline, which may point to a read error. V gene TRBV5-6 combines with J gene TRBJ2-3, with D uncertain. Looked up from germline, CDR1 is SGHDT and CDR2 is YYEEEE. The CDR3 extends over 11 amino acids. CDR3 amino acids: CASSLGLVEDF. The CDR3 coding sequence is TGTGCCAGCAGCTTGGGACTGGTTGAGGATTTT.

This clone was detected only once. V usage is TRBV7-8 and J usage is TRBJ2-1; the D gene is possibly TRBD2 (6 bases). Germline values: CDR1 SGHVS, CDR2 FQNEAQ. The CDR3 has 15 residues. The V end lost 5 bases, the J end lost 1 base, and 12 bases lay between the germline ends. The chain's CDR3 is CASSTRDSSYNEQFF. The CDR3 bases are TGTGCCAGCAGCACCAGGGACTCTTCCTACAATGAGCAGTTCTTC.

This chain links TRBV15 with TRBJ2-1; TRBD1 matches at 9 bases. Germline assignment: CDR1 LNHNV and CDR2 YYDKDF (reference sequence). After removal of 5 bases from V and 2 bases from J, the junction contained 7 bases not matched to a gene. This CDR3 region has 16 residues. Here the CDR3 DNA reads TGTGCCACCAGCCAAGAGAGGGACAGGGCCTACAATGAGCAGTTCTTC. Translating gives CATSQERDRAYNEQFF.

Here the CDR3 DNA reads TGTGCCAGCAGCTTACTCAGGGGGCTAGCGGGAGGAGAGACCCAGTACTTC. Residues: CASSLLRGLAGGETQYF. The chain carries TRBV7-6 and TRBJ2-5, with 11 positions matching TRBD2. The CDR3 sequence is 17 residues long. V dropped 2 bases and J dropped 4; count of bases not matched to a gene: 9. CDR1 and CDR2 from the germline V gene are SGHVS and FNYEAQ.

J is TRBJ1-1 and V is TRBV7-2; 9 nucleotides match TRBD1. The CDR3 is 15 amino acids. V lost 3 bases and J lost 1; bases outside the gene matches: 3. The V gene's germline CDR1 is SGHTA and CDR2 FQGNSA. The CDR3 coding sequence is TGTGCCAGCAGCTTGACAGGGGGTTGGAACACTGAAGCTTTCTTT. Translated, it gives CASSLTGGWNTEAFF.

This chain joins TRBV10-2 and TRBJ1-6, with 7 bases that match TRBD1. The CDR3 length is 15 residues. Germline V gene lookup returns CDR1 WSHSY and CDR2 SAAADI. V shed 0 bases, J shed 8 bases, and the junction held 4 bases outside the gene matches. CDR3: CASSESAGQYSPLHF. CDR3 DNA: TGCGCCAGCAGTGAGTCGGCGGGACAGTATTCACCCCTCCACTTT.

The chain carries TRBV5-6 and TRBJ2-1; 13 nucleotides line up with TRBD2. Germline CDR1 is SGHDT and CDR2 is YYEEEE. The CDR3 sequence is 16 residues long. V dropped 3 bases and J dropped 4; count of bases not matched to a gene: 4. CDR3 in DNA: TGTGCCAGCAGCTGGGGGACTAGCGGGATTTACAATGAGCAGTTCTTC. Translated: CASSWGTSGIYNEQFF.

This clone was found once. The chain links TRBV6-5 to TRBJ1-3; the D gene is possibly TRBD1 (6 bases). CDR3 length: 15 amino acids. Germline V gene sequence: CDR1 MNHEY, CDR2 SVGAGI. Trimming took 6 bases from V and 0 from J, leaving 12 bases between them. In DNA, the CDR3 is TGTGCCAGCAGACCAGACAGGACCTCTGGAAACACCATATATTTT. Encoded protein: CASRPDRTSGNTIYF.

The gene calls are TRBV7-9 and TRBJ2-1; D possibly corresponds to TRBD2 (5 bases). Trimming took 4 bases from V and 5 from J, leaving 15 bases between them. The CDR3 extends over 15 amino acids. CDR1 is SEHNR, CDR2 FQNEAQ, per germline (reference sequence). The CDR3 protein is CASSYPSGINNEQFF. CDR3 in DNA: TGTGCCAGCAGCTACCCGTCCGGGATCAACAATGAGCAGTTCTTC. The complete variable domain, with remaining parts taken from reference TRBV7-9 and TRBJ2-1, reads DTGVSQNPRHKITKRGQNVTFRCDPISEHNRLYWYRQTLGQGPEFLTYFQNEAQLEKSRLLSDRFSAERPKGSFSTLEIQRTEQGDSAMYLCASSYPSGINNEQFFGPGTRLTVL.

CDR3 in amino acids: CASSTTGWASQETQYF. CDR3 bases: TGTGCCAGCAGTACAACAGGGTGGGCGTCCCAAGAGACCCAGTACTTC. The V call is TRBV28, the J call TRBJ2-5; possibly TRBD1 for D (6 bases). Germline loops: CDR1 MDHEN, CDR2 SYDVKM. The CDR3 sequence is 16 residues long. V was cut by 5 bases and J by 1 base, with 17 bases left in between.

The chain combines TRBV9 with TRBJ2-5, with 7 bases matching TRBD2. V shed 6 bases, J shed 0 bases, and the junction held 5 bases outside the gene matches. This CDR3 comprises 14 residues. The germline V gene encodes CDR1 SGDLS and CDR2 YYNGEE. CDR3 bases: TGTGCCAGCAACCCTGGGGGGGACCAAGAGACCCAGTACTTC. This encodes CASNPGGDQETQYF.

This rearrangement joins TRBV7-8 to TRBJ1-5; D uncertain. Trimming stripped 1 base from V and 0 bases from J, with 7 bases between. The CDR3 has 15 residues. Germline V gene data show CDR1 as SGHVS and CDR2 as FQNEAQ. The DNA for the CDR3 is TGTGCCAGCAGCTTAGTTCGGGCTAGCAATCAGCCCCAGCATTTT. It encodes CASSLVRASNQPQHF. Looking up the rest from reference TRBV7-8 and TRBJ1-5 gives the full variable domain: GAGVSQSPRYKVAKRGQDVALRCDPISGHVSLFWYQQALGQGPEFLTYFQNEAQLDKSGLPSDRFFAERPEGSVSTLKIQRTQQEDSAVYLCASSLVRASNQPQHFGDGTRLSIL.

This rearrangement joins TRBV7-6 to TRBJ2-1, with 9 positions matching TRBD2. Germline CDR1 and CDR2: SGHVS and FNYEAQ. The CDR3 consists of 15 residues. Germline trimming cut 4 bases from V and 7 bases from J; bases unmatched to any gene: 8. The CDR3 DNA reads TGTGCCAGCAGCTCGATCGCGGGAGGGCCTAATGAGCAGTTCTTC. This codes for CASSSIAGGPNEQFF.

The V gene is TRBV7-9, the J gene TRBJ2-3, with no clear D. V dropped 1 base and J dropped 6 bases, with 11 bases sitting between them. The CDR3 covers 14 residues. CDR1 SEHNR and CDR2 FQNEAQ come from the germline V gene (reference sequence). This CDR3 reads CASSLVLESDTQYF. The CDR3, as DNA: TGTGCCAGCAGCTTAGTCCTCGAATCGGATACGCAGTATTTT. The variable domain in full, completed from reference TRBV7-9 and TRBJ2-3, reads DTGVSQNPRHKITKRGQNVTFRCDPISEHNRLYWYRQTLGQGPEFLTYFQNEAQLEKSRLLSDRFSAERPKGSFSTLEIQRTEQGDSAMYLCASSLVLESDTQYFGPGTRLTVL.

J is TRBJ2-7 and V is TRBV5-1; D may be TRBD2 (8 bases). V lost 4 bases and J 0 bases, leaving 17 bases between the germline ends. The CDR3 extends over 16 amino acids. Germline CDR1 is SGHRS and CDR2 is YFSETQ. CDR3: CASSREGQRISYEQYF. Here the CDR3 DNA reads TGCGCCAGCAGCCGGGAGGGACAGAGGATCTCCTACGAGCAGTACTTC.

This chain connects TRBV9 to TRBJ1-2; 9 bases agree with TRBD1. The J segment lost 8 bases and the V segment lost 2 bases, leaving 13 bases of the junction unmatched. The V gene's germline CDR1 is SGDLS and CDR2 YYNGEE. The CDR3 consists of 16 residues. The CDR3 is CASSVQTGTGLEGYTF. The CDR3, as DNA: TGTGCCAGCAGCGTTCAGACCGGGACAGGGTTAGAAGGCTACACCTTC.

The V gene is TRBV25-1, the J gene TRBJ2-2; D unclear. Germline CDR1 reads MGHDK; CDR2 reads SYGVNS. Between the trimmed V and J ends, which lost 4 bases and 1 base, there was a span of 7 bases. The CDR3 is 14 amino acids. CDR3 region: CASSGAGNTGELFF. DNA for the CDR3: TGTGCCAGCAGTGGGGCAGGGAACACCGGGGAGCTGTTTTTT.

This clone was found once. The chain recombines TRBV9 with TRBJ2-3; D unclear. The germline V gene encodes CDR1 SGDLS and CDR2 YYNGEE. Trimming left V 1 base short and J 5 bases short, with 11 bases between. The CDR3 is 14 amino acids. This CDR3 is CASSVPISGDTQYF. CDR3 sequence (DNA): TGTGCCAGCAGCGTACCAATTTCCGGAGATACGCAGTATTTT.

The V call is TRBV13, the J call TRBJ1-2; TRBD1 matches at 9 bases. CDR3 length equals 14 residues. The germline V gene encodes CDR1 PRHDT and CDR2 FYEKMQ (reference sequence). The V and J ends lost 4 bases and 4 bases, in that order; junction bases with no gene match: 4. CDR3 protein: CASSSRTGAYGYTF. The CDR3 coding sequence is TGTGCCAGCAGCTCACGGACAGGGGCCTATGGCTACACCTTC.

Here the CDR3 DNA reads TGTGCCAGCAGCAATTTGGACAGTCTTGGCTACACCTTC. Amino acid sequence: CASSNLDSLGYTF. This chain links TRBV5-8 with TRBJ1-2, with a tentative D call TRBD1 (6 bases). CDR1 and CDR2 (germline): SGHTS, YDEGEE. This CDR3 has 13 amino acids. The ends were cut back, 4 bases at V and 7 bases at J, with 14 bases in the middle.

The CDR3: CAWSWMNTEAFF. CDR3 DNA sequence: TGTGCCTGGAGTTGGATGAACACTGAAGCTTTCTTT. The chain carries TRBV30 and TRBJ1-1; D is unclear. This CDR3 is built from 12 residues. Germline lookup yields CDR1 GTSNPN and CDR2 SVGIG (reference sequence). Trimming removed 2 bases at V and 0 bases at J, with 4 bases between.

The rearrangement links TRBV28 to TRBJ2-1, with TRBD1 matching over 7 bases. Germline V gene lookup returns CDR1 MDHEN and CDR2 SYDVKM. The CDR3 is 15 residues long. The ends lost 7 bases at V and 0 bases at J; junction bases unmatched: 6. This chain's CDR3 is CASTIQGSSYNEQFF. The CDR3 DNA reads as TGTGCCAGCACCATACAGGGGAGCTCCTACAATGAGCAGTTCTTC. The full variable domain, in which reference TRBV28 and TRBJ2-1 provide the parts outside the CDR3, is DVKVTQSSRYLVKRTGEKVFLECVQDMDHENMFWYRQDPGLGLRLIYFSYDVKMKEKGDIPEGYSVSREKKERFSLILESASTNQTSMYLCASTIQGSSYNEQFFGPGTRLTVL.

As to this clone: Within the sample, other DNA sequences also encode this same CDR3. The chain couples TRBV7-9 to TRBJ1-1, with a possible D match to TRBD1 (5 bases). Deletions cut 5 bases from V and 4 bases from J, with 8 bases between. Germline values: CDR1 SEHNR, CDR2 FQNEAQ (reference sequence). The CDR3 totals 12 residues. The CDR3: CASSPGGTEAFF. CDR3 sequence (DNA): TGTGCCAGCAGCCCTGGGGGCACTGAAGCTTTCTTT.

The V and J genes are TRBV7-9 and TRBJ2-5; D not certain. CDR1 and CDR2 (germline): SEHNR, FQNEAQ (reference sequence). Between the trimmed V and J ends, which lost 7 bases and 5 bases, there was a span of 8 bases. The CDR3 length is 11 residues. CDR3 loop: CASTQGETQYF. The CDR3 DNA is TGTGCCAGCACTCAAGGGGAGACCCAGTACTTC.

The genes are TRBV5-1 and TRBJ2-5; 10 bases fit TRBD1. The CDR3 consists of 15 residues. Germline V gives CDR1 SGHRS, CDR2 YFSETQ. With V trimmed by 2 bases and J by 0 bases, 1 base remained unmatched. DNA of the CDR3: TGCGCCAGCAGCTTTGGGACAGGGGACCAAGAGACCCAGTACTTC. Its translation is CASSFGTGDQETQYF.